The 25 T cell receptor beta chains in this list originate from one sample, sequenced in a study of response to subunit inactivated influenza vaccine. Via MiXCR, TCRdb re-called the RT-PCR reads, giving one row per CDR3 protein. The profile shows 800,000 to 1,000,000 distinct CDR3 sequences, around 21% of them singletons. The sample consisted of PBMCs from blood, taken more than 4 days after vaccination. These receptors all come from a man between 45 and 60 years old who received an inactivated influenza vaccine.

The J gene is TRBJ1-2, the V gene TRBV29-1; D is unresolved. V dropped 4 bases and J dropped 4 bases, with 10 bases sitting between them. This CDR3 has 12 residues. Germline V gives CDR1 SQVTM, CDR2 ANQGSEA. The CDR3 loop reads CSVVLPIYGYTF. For the CDR3, the DNA is TGCAGCGTTGTGCTCCCCATCTATGGCTACACCTTC.

V usage is TRBV25-1 and J usage is TRBJ2-1; D not resolved. Germline CDR1 reads MGHDK; CDR2 reads SYGVNS. V shed 6 bases and J shed 10 bases, with 7 bases lying between them. The CDR3 loop spans 10 amino acids. CDR3 coding DNA: TGTGCCAGCAGCATGGGCGAGCAGTTCTTC. Protein: CASSMGEQFF.

This chain uses TRBV20-1 with TRBJ1-5; D unresolved. The V and J ends lost 5 bases and 3 bases respectively, with 14 bases between them. The CDR3 is made up of 14 amino acids. The germline gives CDR1 DFQATT, CDR2 SNEGSKA (reference sequence). Written as DNA, the CDR3 is TGCAGTGCTCTTGCGGCCCCCAACAATCAGCCCCAGCATTTT. Translated, it gives CSALAAPNNQPQHF.

The chain links TRBV20-1 to TRBJ2-1; D not certain. Germline V CDR1 and CDR2: DFQATT, SNEGSKA (reference sequence). The CDR3 totals 14 residues. The V end lost 0 bases, the J end lost 3 bases, and 9 bases lay between the germline ends. CDR3 nucleotides: TGCAGTGCTAGAGATGAGGTTATCTACAATGAGCAGTTCTTC. Its protein is CSARDEVIYNEQFF.

The chain couples TRBV5-1 to TRBJ2-5; 12 bases align to TRBD2. Trimming at V came to 0 bases and at J to 4 bases, leaving 7 bases not matched to a gene. The germline CDR1 and CDR2 sequences are SGHRS and YFSETQ. The CDR3 spans 17 residues. CDR3 region: CASSLASTSGSRETQYF. The CDR3 nucleotides read TGCGCCAGCAGCTTGGCCTCGACTAGCGGGAGCCGAGAGACCCAGTACTTC.

The V and J genes are TRBV7-9 and TRBJ2-7, with D maybe TRBD1 (5 bases). CDR3 size: 12 residues. V was clipped by 7 bases and J by 5 bases, with 12 bases between them. Germline lookup yields CDR1 SEHNR and CDR2 FQNEAQ (reference sequence). CDR3 loop: CASTQGSHEQYF. DNA of the CDR3: TGTGCCAGCACCCAGGGTTCCCACGAGCAGTACTTC.

V gene TRBV27 combines with J gene TRBJ1-1; D is ambiguous. Germline CDR1 reads MNHEY; CDR2 reads SMNVEV (reference sequence). This CDR3 has 16 residues. Trimming took 5 bases from V and 5 from J, leaving 21 bases between them. The CDR3 region is CASSPSFQARRTEAFF. The CDR3 bases are TGTGCCAGCAGTCCCAGTTTTCAAGCAAGGAGGACTGAAGCTTTCTTT.

The J gene is TRBJ2-3, the V gene TRBV11-2, with 7 bases lining up with TRBD2. The V gene end was trimmed by 6 bases and the J gene end by 0 bases; junction bases not matched to a gene: 6. Germline CDR1 is SGHAT and CDR2 is FQNNGV. The CDR3 has 15 residues. CDR3 nucleotides: TGTGCCAGCAGGCGACCGGGACTAAGCACAGATACGCAGTATTTT. It is translated as CASRRPGLSTDTQYF.

This clonotype was seen only a few times. This chain links TRBV5-1 with TRBJ2-7; D possibly corresponds to TRBD1 (6 bases). The germline gives CDR1 SGHRS, CDR2 YFSETQ. The CDR3 consists of 13 residues. V was pared by 4 bases and J by 2 bases, with 10 bases between. As DNA, the CDR3 is TGCGCCAGCAGCACGGACAGCACCTACGAGCAGTACTTC. This translates into CASSTDSTYEQYF.

This clonotype was recorded a few times. This chain uses TRBV5-8 with TRBJ2-3; D unresolved. The germline V gene has CDR1 SGHTS and CDR2 YDEGEE. Trimming pared 0 bases from V and 1 base from J, leaving 6 bases between. This CDR3 contains 14 residues. The chain's CDR3 is CASSLAQRTDTQYF. As DNA, the CDR3 is TGTGCCAGCAGCTTGGCCCAACGCACAGATACGCAGTATTTT.

This rearrangement joins TRBV20-1 to TRBJ1-2; 9 bases match TRBD1. The CDR3 spans 13 residues. Germline-derived CDR1 and CDR2 are DFQATT and SNEGSKA (reference sequence). J lost 5 bases, V lost 3 bases, and 4 bases had no gene match. The CDR3 bases are TGCAGTGCTAGTTTGGACAGGGGTTATGGCTACACCTTC. It encodes CSASLDRGYGYTF.

The chain recombines TRBV29-1 with TRBJ2-5, with D possibly matching TRBD2 (5 bases). Germline V lookup: CDR1 SQVTM, CDR2 ANQGSEA. The CDR3 is made up of 13 amino acids. V was cut by 6 bases and J by 9 bases, with 20 bases left in between. In nucleotides, the CDR3 is TGCAGCGTCCTAATGAGCGGACCCGGGTCCCAGTACTTC. Translating gives CSVLMSGPGSQYF.

V is TRBV6-2 or TRBV6-3 and J is TRBJ2-3, with D tentatively TRBD2 (5 bases). CDR3 size: 15 residues. The germline V gene has CDR1 MNHEY and CDR2 SVGEGT. V was cut by 2 bases and J by 4 bases, with 13 bases left in between. The DNA of the CDR3 is TGTGCCAGCAGTTACGTACGGGAAAGAGCAGATACGCAGTATTTT. Its translation is CASSYVRERADTQYF.

The chain recombines TRBV7-9 with TRBJ2-3; 9 bases are shared with TRBD2. This CDR3 spans 17 amino acids. The V gene's germline CDR1 is SEHNR and CDR2 FQNEAQ (reference sequence). V gave up 0 bases and J gave up 4 bases; unmatched junction bases: 8. Written as DNA, the CDR3 is TGTGCCAGCAGCTTAGCGCAATTAGCGGGAGCTTCAGATACGCAGTATTTT. This gives the protein CASSLAQLAGASDTQYF.

The chain carries TRBV6-4 and TRBJ2-4, with 12 positions matching TRBD2. V lost 8 bases and J lost 0; bases outside the gene matches: 5. The CDR3 is made up of 16 amino acids. Germline values: CDR1 MRHNA, CDR2 SNTAGT. Here the CDR3 reads CASGGTSGLAKNIQYF. In DNA, the CDR3 is TGTGCCAGCGGGGGGACTAGCGGGCTAGCCAAAAACATTCAGTACTTC.

This clonotype appeared a few times. The chain joins TRBV3-1 to TRBJ2-7; D is possibly TRBD2 (5 bases). This CDR3 has 13 residues. Germline V lookup: CDR1 LGHDT, CDR2 YNNKEL (reference sequence). The V end was cut by 10 bases, the J end by 0 bases, with 13 bases between. CDR3 sequence (DNA): TGTGCCATTCGGGATTCCAGCTCCTACGAGCAGTACTTC. Translated: CAIRDSSSYEQYF.

There are a few counts of this clonotype. This rearrangement joins TRBV7-9 to TRBJ2-4, with 7 bases aligning to TRBD1. Per germline, CDR1 SEHNR and CDR2 FQNEAQ (reference sequence). The CDR3 contains 14 residues. The junction had 4 bases not matched to a gene; V was cut back by 5 bases and J by 3 bases. The CDR3: CASSPGTVKNIQYF. For the CDR3, the DNA is TGTGCCAGCAGCCCCGGGACAGTCAAAAACATTCAGTACTTC.

The V gene is TRBV2, the J gene TRBJ1-1, with TRBD1 matching over 9 bases. In germline, CDR1 is SNHLY, CDR2 FYNNEI. V shed 7 bases and J 6 bases; nucleotides not matched to a gene: 12. CDR3 size: 15 residues. CDR3 bases: TGTGCCAGCAAAGAAAGGACAGGGGTTAGTTCTGAAGCTTTCTTT. Translated: CASKERTGVSSEAFF.

The chain carries TRBV5-1 and TRBJ2-1, with 13 positions matching TRBD2. The germline CDR1 and CDR2 sequences are SGHRS and YFSETQ. The J segment lost 9 bases and the V segment lost 4 bases, leaving 7 bases of the junction unmatched. The CDR3 loop spans 15 amino acids. CDR3 sequence reads: CASSPRTSGSGEQFF. In DNA, the CDR3 is TGCGCCAGCAGCCCAAGGACTAGCGGGAGTGGTGAGCAGTTCTTC.

A few counts support this clonotype. V is TRBV5-1 and J is TRBJ2-7, with TRBD2 identical over 12 bases. V lost 0 bases and J lost 3; bases outside the gene matches: 16. This CDR3 region has 20 residues. Looked up from germline, CDR1 is SGHRS and CDR2 is YFSETQ. The CDR3 sequence is CASSLAASGRVLTQNYEQYF. As DNA, the CDR3 is TGCGCCAGCAGCTTGGCGGCTAGCGGGAGGGTCCTAACCCAGAACTACGAGCAGTACTTC.

This clonotype was counted between two and nine times. The rearrangement uses TRBV9 and TRBJ2-7; 12 bases are shared with TRBD2. Germline CDR1 reads SGDLS; CDR2 reads YYNGEE. V lost 0 bases and J lost 6; bases outside the gene matches: 1. The CDR3 runs to 14 residues. CDR3 residues: CASSVASGRAEQYF. CDR3 bases: TGTGCCAGCAGCGTAGCTAGCGGGAGGGCCGAGCAGTACTTC. The full variable domain, its missing parts supplied by reference TRBV9 and TRBJ2-7, is DSGVTQTPKHLITATGQRVTLRCSPRSGDLSVYWYQQSLDQGLQFLIQYYNGEERAKGNILERFSAQQFPDLHSELNLSSLELGDSALYFCASSVASGRAEQYFGPGTRLTVT.

This sequence joins TRBV2 and TRBJ2-3; TRBD1 is a possible D gene (6 bases). This CDR3 contains 13 residues. The ends were cut back, 5 bases at V and 5 bases at J, with 11 bases in the middle. From germline, CDR1 is SNHLY and CDR2 FYNNEI. CDR3 protein: CASSSPQGDTQYF. In DNA form, the CDR3 reads TGTGCCAGCAGTTCACCACAGGGAGATACGCAGTATTTT.

This clonotype was observed many times. The V call is TRBV25-1, the J call TRBJ2-7; 13 nucleotides line up with TRBD2. The trim removed 6 bases at V and 3 bases at J, leaving 2 bases unmatched. Germline loops: CDR1 MGHDK, CDR2 SYGVNS. The CDR3 has 14 amino acids. For the CDR3, the DNA is TGTGCCAGCAGAGGGACTAGCGGGAACTACGAGCAGTACTTC. This sequence encodes CASRGTSGNYEQYF.

This clonotype has only one observation. The chain combines TRBV6-2 or TRBV6-3 with TRBJ2-5; 8 nucleotides match TRBD1. The CDR3 is 17 amino acids. The junction had 11 bases not matched to a gene; V was cut back by 2 bases and J by 3 bases. Per germline, CDR1 MNHEY and CDR2 SVGEGT. Here the CDR3 reads CASSYILRDRLEETQYF. The CDR3 DNA reads TGTGCCAGCAGTTACATATTAAGGGACAGGTTAGAAGAGACCCAGTACTTC.

This chain links TRBV6-1 with TRBJ2-3, with a tentative D call TRBD2 (6 bases). V lost 6 bases to trimming and J lost 3 bases, with 16 bases between them. Looked up from germline, CDR1 is MNHNS and CDR2 is SASEGT. The CDR3 spans 15 residues. The chain's CDR3 is CASSTRDRGTDTQYF. CDR3 nucleotides: TGTGCCAGCAGCACGCGGGACCGAGGTACAGATACGCAGTATTTT.